The T cell receptor beta chain under discussion was sequenced for a study of blood T cells in healthy people across ages. As for the study in general: In model experiments, template switching was able to capture about one barcoded beta molecule for every two T cells that were present.

Regarding the study as a whole: Bulk PBMC profiling left naive and antigen-experienced comparisons inconclusive.

Using a J-beta primer mix together with a sample-barcoded 5' primer, a second PCR was run for about 6 to 12 cycles. Using its own MiXCR run on the 5' RACE reads, TCRdb lists one record per CDR3 protein. The sample has approximately 1.5 million distinct CDR3 sequences, 35% to 45% seen once; the top ten hold about 4%. This CDR3 contains 16 residues. The V and J ends lost 0 bases and 9 bases respectively, with 18 bases between them. CDR1 and CDR2 (germline): LGHDT, YNNKEL (reference sequence). Concerning this clonotype: Its antigen is still unknown.

This chain links TRBV3-1 with TRBJ2-1, with a tentative D call TRBD2 (5 bases). This TCR was sampled from a woman aged 18-29 years in good health. Sequencing was carried out using blood. CDR3 sequence reads: CASSQDPRTLIGEQFF. In nucleotides, the CDR3 is TGTGCCAGCAGCCAAGATCCTAGGACTCTGATTGGTGAGCAGTTCTTC.